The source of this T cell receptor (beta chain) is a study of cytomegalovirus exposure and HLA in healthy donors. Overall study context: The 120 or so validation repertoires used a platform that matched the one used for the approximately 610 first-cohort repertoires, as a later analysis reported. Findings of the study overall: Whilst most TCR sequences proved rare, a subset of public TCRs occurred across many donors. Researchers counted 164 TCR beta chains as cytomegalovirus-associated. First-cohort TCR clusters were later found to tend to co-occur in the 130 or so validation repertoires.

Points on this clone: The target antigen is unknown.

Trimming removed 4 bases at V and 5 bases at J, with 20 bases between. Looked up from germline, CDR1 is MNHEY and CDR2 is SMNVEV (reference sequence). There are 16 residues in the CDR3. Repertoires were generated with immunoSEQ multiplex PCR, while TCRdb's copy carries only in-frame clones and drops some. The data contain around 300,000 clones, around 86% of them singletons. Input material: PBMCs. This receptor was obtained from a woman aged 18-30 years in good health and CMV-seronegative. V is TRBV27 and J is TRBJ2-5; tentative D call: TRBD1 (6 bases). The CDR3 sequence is CASSSGTSSIWETQYF. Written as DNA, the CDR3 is TGTGCCAGCAGTTCCGGGACATCCTCAATATGGGAGACCCAGTACTTC.